This TCR beta chain was identified during a study of Graves' ophthalmopathy and Graves' hyperthyroidism. This clonotype was seen repeatedly, ten times or more. V lost 0 bases and J lost 5; bases outside the gene matches: 13. The germline gives CDR1 MNHEY, CDR2 SVGEGT. The CDR3 contains 18 residues. The authors amplified TCR beta CDR3 regions from RNA transcripts. Following a first-round RT-PCR that used HTBI primers, a second-round multiplex PCR was carried out. One entry per CDR3 protein, called by TCRdb with MiXCR from the multiplex PCR reads. The sample contains roughly 170,000 distinct CDR3 sequences, 35% to 50% of which appear only once.

J is TRBJ2-1 and V is TRBV6-2 or TRBV6-3; 7 nucleotides match TRBD2. The sequencing input was peripheral blood. The source is a young man with Graves' ophthalmopathy. The CDR3 DNA is TGTGCCAGCAGTTACTCGAAGCTGGGGCTAGCGGACAACAATGAGCAGTTCTTC. As protein: CASSYSKLGLADNNEQFF.